This T cell receptor beta chain was documented in a study of blood T cell repertoires in COVID-19. The wider study: Sample material is recorded as cDNA or gDNA derived from T cells, B-cell-depleted T cells, or PBMCs.

Details on this clone: An end of the junction does not agree with germline; a read error may underlie this.

Original methodology: Amplified reference gene primers provided the basis for estimating nucleated cell counts. Libraries were prepared by immunoSEQ multiplex PCR; TCRdb keeps only in-frame clonotypes and omits some of them. V and J calls and clone size are given by that table; D and trimming were obtained from the DNA. Of around 340,000 clones in the sample, approximately 86% were seen once. This CDR3 has 13 amino acids. Germline values: CDR1 LGHDT, CDR2 YNNKEL (reference sequence). The sequence derives from an older woman with COVID-19, enrolled during active disease. The chain recombines TRBV3-1 (or the pseudogene TRBV3-2) with TRBJ2-7; a possible D gene is TRBD2 (6 bases). Sequencing was carried out using peripheral blood. The CDR3 is CASSQDSWRGRDF. The CDR3 DNA follows: TGTGCCAGCAGCCAAGATAGTTGGAGGGGAAGGGACTTC.